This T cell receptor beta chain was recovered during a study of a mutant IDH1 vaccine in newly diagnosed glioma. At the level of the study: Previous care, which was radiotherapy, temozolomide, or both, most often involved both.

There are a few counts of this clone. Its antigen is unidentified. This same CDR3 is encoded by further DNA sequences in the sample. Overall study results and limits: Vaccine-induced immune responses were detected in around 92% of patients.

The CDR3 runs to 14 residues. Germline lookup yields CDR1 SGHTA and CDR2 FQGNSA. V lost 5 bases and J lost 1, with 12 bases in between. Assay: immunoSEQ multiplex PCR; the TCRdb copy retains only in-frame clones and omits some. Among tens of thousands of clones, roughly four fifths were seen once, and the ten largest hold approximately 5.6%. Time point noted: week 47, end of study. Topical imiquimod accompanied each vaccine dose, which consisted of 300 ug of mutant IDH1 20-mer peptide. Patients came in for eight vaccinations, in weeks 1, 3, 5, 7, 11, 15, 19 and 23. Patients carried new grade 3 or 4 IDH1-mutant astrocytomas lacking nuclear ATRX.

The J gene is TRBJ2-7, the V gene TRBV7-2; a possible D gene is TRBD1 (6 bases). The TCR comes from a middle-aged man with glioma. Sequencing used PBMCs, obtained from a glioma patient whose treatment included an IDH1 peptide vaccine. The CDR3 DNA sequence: TGTGCCAGCAGCCTGGCTAGGGGGTCCTACGAGCAGTACTTC. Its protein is CASSLARGSYEQYF.